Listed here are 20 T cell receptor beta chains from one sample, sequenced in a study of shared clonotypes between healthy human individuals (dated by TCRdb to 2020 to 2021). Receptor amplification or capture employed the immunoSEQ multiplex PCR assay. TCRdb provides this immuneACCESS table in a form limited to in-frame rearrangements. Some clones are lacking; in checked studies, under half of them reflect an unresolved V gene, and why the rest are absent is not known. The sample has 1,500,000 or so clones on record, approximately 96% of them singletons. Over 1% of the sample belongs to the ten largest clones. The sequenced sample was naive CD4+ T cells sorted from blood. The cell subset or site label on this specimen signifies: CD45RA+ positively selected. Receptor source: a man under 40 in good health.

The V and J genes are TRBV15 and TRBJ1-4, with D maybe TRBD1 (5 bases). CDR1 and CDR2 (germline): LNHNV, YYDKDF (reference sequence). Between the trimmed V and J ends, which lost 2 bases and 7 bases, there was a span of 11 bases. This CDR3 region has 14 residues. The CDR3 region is CATSRQGSGEKLFF. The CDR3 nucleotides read TGTGCCACCAGCAGACAGGGTTCAGGTGAAAAACTGTTTTTT. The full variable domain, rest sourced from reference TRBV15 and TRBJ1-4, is DAMVIQNPRYQVTQFGKPVTLSCSQTLNHNVMYWYQQKSSQAPKLLFHYYDKDFNNEADTPDNFQSRRPNTSFCFLDIRSPGLGDTAMYLCATSRQGSGEKLFFGSGTQLSVL.

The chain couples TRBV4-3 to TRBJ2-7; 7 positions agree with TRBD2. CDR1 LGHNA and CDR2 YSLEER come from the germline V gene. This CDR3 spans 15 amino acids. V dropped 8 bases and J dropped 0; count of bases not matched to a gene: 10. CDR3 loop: CASAEIAGSSYEQYF. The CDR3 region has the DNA TGCGCCAGCGCCGAAATAGCGGGCAGCTCCTACGAGCAGTACTTC.

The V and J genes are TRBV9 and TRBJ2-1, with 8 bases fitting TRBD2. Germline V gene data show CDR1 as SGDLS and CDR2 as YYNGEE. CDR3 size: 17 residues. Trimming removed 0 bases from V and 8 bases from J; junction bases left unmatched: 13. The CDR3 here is CASSVADSGNKLDEQFF. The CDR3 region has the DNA TGTGCCAGCAGCGTAGCGGATAGCGGGAACAAATTGGATGAGCAGTTCTTC.

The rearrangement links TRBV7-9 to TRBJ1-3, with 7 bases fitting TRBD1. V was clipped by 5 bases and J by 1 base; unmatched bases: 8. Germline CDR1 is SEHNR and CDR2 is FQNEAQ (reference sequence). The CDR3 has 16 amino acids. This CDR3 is CASSNRQGESGNTIYF. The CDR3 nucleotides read TGTGCCAGCAGCAACCGACAGGGAGAGTCTGGAAACACCATATATTTT. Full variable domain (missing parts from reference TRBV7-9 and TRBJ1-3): DTGVSQNPRHKITKRGQNVTFRCDPISEHNRLYWYRQTLGQGPEFLTYFQNEAQLEKSRLLSDRFSAERPKGSFSTLEIQRTEQGDSAMYLCASSNRQGESGNTIYFGEGSWLTVV.

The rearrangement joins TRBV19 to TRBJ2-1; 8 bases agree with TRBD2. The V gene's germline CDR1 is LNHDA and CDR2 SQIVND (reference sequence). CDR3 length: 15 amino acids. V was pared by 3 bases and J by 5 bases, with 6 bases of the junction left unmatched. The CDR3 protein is CASSIGGGFDNEQFF. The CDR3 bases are TGTGCCAGTAGTATCGGGGGGGGCTTCGACAATGAGCAGTTCTTC. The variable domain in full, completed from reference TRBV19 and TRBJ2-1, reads DGGITQSPKYLFRKEGQNVTLSCEQNLNHDAMYWYRQDPGQGLRLIYYSQIVNDFQKGDIAEGYSVSREKKESFPLTVTSAQKNPTAFYLCASSIGGGFDNEQFFGPGTRLTVL.

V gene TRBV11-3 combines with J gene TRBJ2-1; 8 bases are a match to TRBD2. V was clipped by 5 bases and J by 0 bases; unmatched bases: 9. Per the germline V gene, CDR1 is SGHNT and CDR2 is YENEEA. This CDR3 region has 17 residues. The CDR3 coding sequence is TGTGCCAGCAGCCCGGGAGGGCCCCCGAGCTCCTACAATGAGCAGTTCTTC. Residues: CASSPGGPPSSYNEQFF.

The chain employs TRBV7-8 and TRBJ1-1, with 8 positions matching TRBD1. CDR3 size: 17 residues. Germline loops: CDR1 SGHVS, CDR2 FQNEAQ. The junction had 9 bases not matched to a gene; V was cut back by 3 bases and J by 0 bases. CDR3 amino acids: CASSFVQGAGMNTEAFF. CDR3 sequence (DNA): TGTGCCAGCAGCTTCGTTCAGGGGGCAGGAATGAACACTGAAGCTTTCTTT. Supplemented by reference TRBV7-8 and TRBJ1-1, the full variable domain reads GAGVSQSPRYKVAKRGQDVALRCDPISGHVSLFWYQQALGQGPEFLTYFQNEAQLDKSGLPSDRFFAERPEGSVSTLKIQRTQQEDSAVYLCASSFVQGAGMNTEAFFGQGTRLTVV.

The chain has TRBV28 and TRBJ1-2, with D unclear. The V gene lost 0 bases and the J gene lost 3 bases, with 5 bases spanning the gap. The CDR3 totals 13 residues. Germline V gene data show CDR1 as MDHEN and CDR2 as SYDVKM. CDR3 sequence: CASSLWADYGYTF. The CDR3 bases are TGTGCCAGCAGTTTATGGGCGGACTATGGCTACACCTTC.

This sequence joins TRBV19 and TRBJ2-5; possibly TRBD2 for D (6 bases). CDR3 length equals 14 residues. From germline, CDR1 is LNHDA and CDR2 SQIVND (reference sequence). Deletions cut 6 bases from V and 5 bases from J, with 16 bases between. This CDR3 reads CASSIWGVRETQYF. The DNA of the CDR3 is TGTGCCAGTAGCATATGGGGGGTGAGGGAGACCCAGTACTTC.

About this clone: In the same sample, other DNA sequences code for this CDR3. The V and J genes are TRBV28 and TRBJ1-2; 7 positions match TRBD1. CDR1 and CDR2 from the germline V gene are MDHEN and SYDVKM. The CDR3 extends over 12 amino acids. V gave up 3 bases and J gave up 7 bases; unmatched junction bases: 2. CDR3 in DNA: TGTGCCAGCAGTTTGGCAGGGGGTGGCTACACCTTC. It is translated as CASSLAGGGYTF.

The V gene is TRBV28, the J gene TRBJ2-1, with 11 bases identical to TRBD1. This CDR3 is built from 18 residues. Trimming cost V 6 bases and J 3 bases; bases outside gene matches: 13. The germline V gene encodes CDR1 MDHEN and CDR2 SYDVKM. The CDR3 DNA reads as TGTGCCAGCAGCGAATTGGGGACCGGGACAGGGGGCTACAATGAGCAGTTCTTC. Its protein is CASSELGTGTGGYNEQFF.

The CDR3 DNA is TGTGCCAGCTCGGACAGGGGATGGAACACTGAAGCTTTCTTT. This translates into CASSDRGWNTEAFF. This rearrangement joins TRBV5-4 to TRBJ1-1, with 9 bases matching TRBD1. The junction had 5 bases not matched to a gene; V was cut back by 7 bases and J by 1 base. CDR1 is SGHNT and CDR2 is YYREEE in the germline V gene (reference sequence). The CDR3 is 14 residues long.

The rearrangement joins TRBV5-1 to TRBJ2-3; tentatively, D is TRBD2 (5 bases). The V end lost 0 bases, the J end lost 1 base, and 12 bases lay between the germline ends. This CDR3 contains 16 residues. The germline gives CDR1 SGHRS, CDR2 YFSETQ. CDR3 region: CASSLERGLGTDTQYF. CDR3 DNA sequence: TGCGCCAGCAGCTTGGAACGGGGTTTGGGCACAGATACGCAGTATTTT.

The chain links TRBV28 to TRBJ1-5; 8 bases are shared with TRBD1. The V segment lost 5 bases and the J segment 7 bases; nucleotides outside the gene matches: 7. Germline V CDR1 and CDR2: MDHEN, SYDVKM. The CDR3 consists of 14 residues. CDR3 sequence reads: CASSPQGAKQPQHF. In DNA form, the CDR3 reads TGTGCCAGCAGTCCGCAGGGGGCGAAGCAGCCCCAGCATTTT.

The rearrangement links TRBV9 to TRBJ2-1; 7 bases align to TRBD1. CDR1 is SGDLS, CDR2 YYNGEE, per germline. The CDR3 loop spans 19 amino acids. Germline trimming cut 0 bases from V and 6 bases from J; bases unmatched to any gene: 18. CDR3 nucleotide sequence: TGTGCCAGCAGCGTAGCAACAGGGGTGGGGAACAAAATAGTCAATGAGCAGTTCTTC. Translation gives CASSVATGVGNKIVNEQFF.

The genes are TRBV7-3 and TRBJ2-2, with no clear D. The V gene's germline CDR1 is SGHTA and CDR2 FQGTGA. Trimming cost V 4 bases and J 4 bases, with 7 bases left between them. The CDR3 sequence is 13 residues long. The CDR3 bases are TGTGCCAGCAGCTCCATCCCCACCGGGGAGCTGTTTTTT. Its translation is CASSSIPTGELFF.

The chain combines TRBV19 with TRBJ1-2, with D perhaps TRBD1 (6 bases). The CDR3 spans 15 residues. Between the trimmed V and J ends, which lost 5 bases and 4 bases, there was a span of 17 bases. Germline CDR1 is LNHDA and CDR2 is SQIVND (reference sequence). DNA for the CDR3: TGTGCCAGTAGTCCCAGTCAGGGGATCTCCTATGGCTACACCTTC. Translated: CASSPSQGISYGYTF.

This chain's CDR3 is CASSVKGFLDEQYF. Written as DNA, the CDR3 is TGTGCCAGCAGCGTAAAAGGTTTCCTGGACGAGCAGTACTTC. The J gene is TRBJ2-7, the V gene TRBV9; no definite D call. The CDR3 spans 14 residues. With 1 base removed from V and 5 bases from J, the gap between germline ends came to 13 bases. The V gene's germline CDR1 is SGDLS and CDR2 YYNGEE.

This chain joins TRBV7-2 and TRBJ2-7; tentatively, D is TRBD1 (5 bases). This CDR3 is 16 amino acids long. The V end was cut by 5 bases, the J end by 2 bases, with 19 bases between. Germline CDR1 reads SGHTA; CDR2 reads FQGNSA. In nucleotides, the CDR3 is TGTGCCAGCAGCAAAGGGGCTGGGTTCTCCACCTACGAGCAGTACTTC. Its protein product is CASSKGAGFSTYEQYF. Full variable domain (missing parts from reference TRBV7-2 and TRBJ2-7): GAGVSQSPSNKVTEKGKDVELRCDPISGHTALYWYRQSLGQGLEFLIYFQGNSAPDKSGLPSDRFSAERTGGSVSTLTIQRTQQEDSAVYLCASSKGAGFSTYEQYFGPGTRLTVT.

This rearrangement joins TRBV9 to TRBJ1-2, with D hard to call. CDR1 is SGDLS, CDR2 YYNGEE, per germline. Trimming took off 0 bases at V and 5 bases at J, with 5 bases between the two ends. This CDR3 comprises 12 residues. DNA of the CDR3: TGTGCCAGCAGCGTAGGTCAATATGGCTACACCTTC. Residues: CASSVGQYGYTF.